The 32 T cell receptor beta chains reported below all come from one sample, sequenced in a study of shared T cell receptors in the human thymus. The repertoire was sequenced with immunoSEQ multiplex PCR; TCRdb's copy has only in-frame clones and lacks some. The sample includes under 700,000 clones, approximately 78% of them seen just once. This same sample was also part of a study on human thymus T cells.

The sequencing sample was made of thymocytes. The source of these receptors is a boy less than two years old with a congenital heart defect.

The V and J genes are TRBV6-5 and TRBJ2-1, with 8 bases fitting TRBD1. The CDR3 runs 15 residues. Per germline, CDR1 MNHEY and CDR2 SVGAGI. After removal of 6 bases from V and 3 bases from J, the junction contained 7 bases not matched to a gene. CDR3 protein: CASRPTGVLYNEQFF. Here the CDR3 DNA reads TGTGCCAGCAGACCGACAGGGGTCCTCTACAATGAGCAGTTCTTC.

As for this clone: Other DNA sequences of this sample code for an identical CDR3. V usage is TRBV14 and J usage is TRBJ1-2; weak D call: TRBD1 (5 bases). Germline loops: CDR1 SGHDN, CDR2 FVKESK. The CDR3 totals 14 residues. Trimming shortened V by 1 base and J by 3 bases, and 9 bases separated the two germline ends. The CDR3 DNA reads as TGTGCCAGCAGCCAAGGTCAGGGATACTATGGCTACACCTTC. The encoded protein is CASSQGQGYYGYTF.

The rearrangement uses TRBV5-4 and TRBJ1-1, with D uncertain. V lost 2 bases and J 2 bases, leaving 13 bases between the germline ends. Germline loops: CDR1 SGHNT, CDR2 YYREEE (reference sequence). The CDR3 has 15 amino acids. The chain's CDR3 is CASSFRGGVNTEAFF. CDR3 DNA: TGTGCCAGCAGCTTTCGGGGAGGAGTCAACACTGAAGCTTTCTTT. Looking up the rest from reference TRBV5-4 and TRBJ1-1 gives the full variable domain: ETGVTQSPTHLIKTRGQQVTLRCSSQSGHNTVSWYQQALGQGPQFIFQYYREEENGRGNFPPRFSGLQFPNYSSELNVNALELDDSALYLCASSFRGGVNTEAFFGQGTRLTVV.

The chain recombines TRBV10-3 with TRBJ2-5; tentative D call: TRBD2 (5 bases). Germline V CDR1 and CDR2: ENHRY, SYGVKD. V was trimmed by 8 bases and J by 2 bases, leaving 6 bases between them. The CDR3 runs to 11 residues. The CDR3 spells CAIRTQETQYF. The CDR3 coding sequence is TGTGCCATCCGGACTCAAGAGACCCAGTACTTC.

The chain has TRBV4-1 and TRBJ2-3, with TRBD2 matching over 10 bases. The CDR3 covers 16 residues. The V gene's germline CDR1 is MGHRA and CDR2 YSYEKL. V trimming: 4 bases; J trimming: 2 bases; junction bases outside the gene matches: 6. DNA for the CDR3: TGCGCCAGCAGCCGGACCACTAGCGGGAACACAGATACGCAGTATTTT. Translated: CASSRTTSGNTDTQYF.

The rearrangement uses TRBV5-4 and TRBJ1-4, with 7 bases that match TRBD1. The CDR3 sequence is 18 residues long. Germline lookup yields CDR1 SGHNT and CDR2 YYREEE (reference sequence). J gave up 6 bases and V 0 bases, and 14 bases lay outside the gene matches. CDR3 sequence: CASSLDKGAVVYDEKLFF. Written as DNA, the CDR3 is TGTGCCAGCAGCTTGGACAAGGGGGCGGTGGTGTATGATGAAAAACTGTTTTTT.

The chain is built from TRBV7-2 and TRBJ2-7; D remains ambiguous. Germline V gene lookup returns CDR1 SGHTA and CDR2 FQGNSA. V shed 4 bases and J shed 1 base, with 14 bases lying between them. The length of the CDR3 is 15 residues. CDR3 residues: CASSSHLRRSYEQYF. CDR3 DNA sequence: TGTGCCAGCAGCTCCCATTTGCGGAGATCCTACGAGCAGTACTTC. The whole variable domain, remainder taken from reference TRBV7-2 and TRBJ2-7, is GAGVSQSPSNKVTEKGKDVELRCDPISGHTALYWYRQSLGQGLEFLIYFQGNSAPDKSGLPSDRFSAERTGGSVSTLTIQRTQQEDSAVYLCASSSHLRRSYEQYFGPGTRLTVT.

The chain uses TRBV15 and TRBJ2-7; tentatively, D is TRBD2 (6 bases). With 0 bases removed from V and 0 bases from J, the gap between germline ends came to 18 bases. Per the germline V gene, CDR1 is LNHNV and CDR2 is YYDKDF (reference sequence). The CDR3 spans 18 residues. CDR3 DNA: TGTGCCACCAGCAGAGACGGAGGGCGATGGAAGGGCTCCTACGAGCAGTACTTC. Encoded protein: CATSRDGGRWKGSYEQYF.

The V gene is TRBV13, the J gene TRBJ2-6, with 8 bases identical to TRBD1. The V and J ends lost 6 bases and 0 bases, in that order; junction bases with no gene match: 13. CDR3 length: 19 amino acids. Germline lookup yields CDR1 PRHDT and CDR2 FYEKMQ (reference sequence). CDR3 sequence reads: CASSSPGQADPSGANVLTF. The DNA for the CDR3 is TGTGCCAGCAGTTCACCGGGACAGGCCGACCCCTCTGGGGCCAACGTCCTGACTTTC.

This rearrangement joins TRBV27 to TRBJ2-7, with 7 bases that match TRBD1. Germline CDR1 and CDR2: MNHEY and SMNVEV (reference sequence). The CDR3 has 12 residues. With 6 bases clipped from V and 12 bases from J, the junction kept 11 bases outside the gene matches. The CDR3 region has the DNA TGTGCCAGCAGAACAGGGGCAGCCGAATGGTACTTC. Translation gives CASRTGAAEWYF.

The chain is built from TRBV7-8 and TRBJ1-5; no clear D gene. CDR1 SGHVS and CDR2 FQNEAQ come from the germline V gene. With 1 base removed from V and 1 base from J, the gap between germline ends came to 11 bases. The CDR3 spans 16 residues. This CDR3 is CASSLDGGQSNQPQHF. Written as DNA, the CDR3 is TGTGCCAGCAGCTTAGACGGAGGTCAGAGCAATCAGCCCCAGCATTTT.

The chain combines TRBV12-5 with TRBJ2-1; weak D call: TRBD1 (5 bases). CDR3 length: 18 residues. The V gene's germline CDR1 is LGHNT and CDR2 FRNRAP. V was pared by 0 bases and J by 1 base, with 16 bases between. The CDR3 bases are TGTGCTAGTGGTTTGGTACGAGAGAAGGACACGTCCTACAATGAGCAGTTCTTC. Protein: CASGLVREKDTSYNEQFF.

The CDR3 spells CASRDLAGGPIAKNIQYF. DNA for the CDR3: TGTGCCAGCAGGGACTTAGCGGGAGGGCCTATTGCCAAAAACATTCAGTACTTC. The gene calls are TRBV27 and TRBJ2-4, with TRBD2 matching over 11 bases. Trimming took 6 bases from V and 1 from J; bases not matched to a gene: 11. Germline V gene lookup returns CDR1 MNHEY and CDR2 SMNVEV (reference sequence). This CDR3 contains 18 residues.

This clone was seen once. The chain combines TRBV30 with TRBJ2-7; D is perhaps TRBD1 (6 bases). This CDR3 is built from 17 residues. The V gene lost 1 base and the J gene lost 3 bases, with 22 bases spanning the gap. Germline CDR1 is GTSNPN and CDR2 is SVGIG (reference sequence). The CDR3 DNA sequence: TGTGCCTGGAGTGACATGCTTCCACGGACAGCCCTCTACGAGCAGTACTTC. Its translation: CAWSDMLPRTALYEQYF.

Of note for this clone: The CDR3 does not close with the conserved phenylalanine or tryptophan, likely indicating a read error. The chain joins TRBV15 to TRBJ1-5; D may be TRBD1 (5 bases). Germline V gene lookup returns CDR1 LNHNV and CDR2 YYDKDF (reference sequence). Trimming stripped 1 base from V and 5 bases from J, with 12 bases between. The CDR3 is made up of 15 amino acids. The chain's CDR3 is CATSRGTPSYQPQHL. The CDR3 nucleotides are TGTGCCACCAGCAGAGGGACACCCTCATATCAGCCCCAGCATCTT.

This rearrangement joins TRBV15 to TRBJ2-2; 7 bases line up with TRBD1. Trimming cost V 8 bases and J 2 bases; bases outside gene matches: 2. This CDR3 comprises 13 residues. Germline assignment: CDR1 LNHNV and CDR2 YYDKDF (reference sequence). The CDR3 DNA reads as TGTGCCACCGGACAGGCCAACACCGGGGAGCTGTTTTTT. As protein: CATGQANTGELFF.

The CDR3 sequence: CASSLRESSYEQYF. The CDR3 bases are TGTGCCAGCAGTCTGAGGGAGTCCTCCTACGAGCAGTACTTC. This chain uses TRBV2 with TRBJ2-7; tentative D call: TRBD2 (5 bases). Trimming took 5 bases from V and 0 from J, leaving 11 bases between them. This CDR3 contains 14 residues. In germline, CDR1 is SNHLY, CDR2 FYNNEI.

The genes are TRBV4-3 and TRBJ2-1; D gene ambiguous. This CDR3 has 14 residues. V was trimmed by 0 bases and J by 6 bases, leaving 9 bases between them. Germline V gives CDR1 LGHNA, CDR2 YSLEER. The CDR3 here is CASSQESRGNEQFF. CDR3 coding DNA: TGCGCCAGCAGCCAAGAGTCTAGAGGCAATGAGCAGTTCTTC.

This chain uses TRBV11-3 with TRBJ2-5, with D possibly being TRBD2 (5 bases). Germline V gives CDR1 SGHNT, CDR2 YENEEA. The V end was cut by 4 bases, the J end by 5 bases, with 20 bases between. The CDR3 runs to 16 residues. This CDR3 is CASSSAPGNLWETQYF. DNA for the CDR3: TGTGCCAGCAGCTCGGCCCCGGGAAACCTTTGGGAGACCCAGTACTTC.

The CDR3: CASGPGGLANYNEQFF. Written as DNA, the CDR3 is TGTGCCAGCGGCCCGGGGGGACTAGCGAACTACAATGAGCAGTTCTTC. The V call is TRBV9, the J call TRBJ2-1; 10 bases align to TRBD2. The CDR3 totals 16 residues. The junction had 10 bases not matched to a gene; V was cut back by 7 bases and J by 3 bases. CDR1 is SGDLS and CDR2 is YYNGEE in the germline V gene.

This sequence joins TRBV27 and TRBJ1-2; TRBD1 is a possible D gene (5 bases). Trimming took 5 bases from V and 2 from J, leaving 15 bases between them. The CDR3 covers 15 residues. CDR1 and CDR2 (germline): MNHEY, SMNVEV (reference sequence). Here the CDR3 reads CASSPKGWQNYGYTF. For the CDR3, the DNA is TGTGCCAGCAGTCCGAAGGGGTGGCAGAACTATGGCTACACCTTC.

The V gene is TRBV28, the J gene TRBJ2-5; 9 bases fit TRBD2. From germline, CDR1 is MDHEN and CDR2 SYDVKM. This CDR3 comprises 17 residues. The V and J ends lost 0 bases and 1 base, in that order; junction bases with no gene match: 6. CDR3 nucleotides: TGTGCCAGCAGTTTATGCAGGAGACTAGCGGTCCAAGAGACCCAGTACTTC. Translating gives CASSLCRRLAVQETQYF. The entire variable domain, with the rest obtained from reference TRBV28 and TRBJ2-5, is as follows: DVKVTQSSRYLVKRTGEKVFLECVQDMDHENMFWYRQDPGLGLRLIYFSYDVKMKEKGDIPEGYSVSREKKERFSLILESASTNQTSMYLCASSLCRRLAVQETQYFGPGTRLLVL.

The chain is built from TRBV29-1 and TRBJ1-4, with 7 positions matching TRBD1. Germline V gives CDR1 SQVTM, CDR2 ANQGSEA. CDR3 size: 16 residues. J gave up 0 bases and V 5 bases, and 9 bases lay outside the gene matches. CDR3: CSVKEGGPTTNEKLFF. As DNA, the CDR3 is TGCAGCGTTAAGGAAGGGGGCCCCACAACTAATGAAAAACTGTTTTTT. The whole variable domain, remainder taken from reference TRBV29-1 and TRBJ1-4, is SAVISQKPSRDICQRGTSLTIQCQVDSQVTMMFWYRQQPGQSLTLIATANQGSEATYESGFVIDKFPISRPNLTFSTLTVSNMSPEDSSIYLCSVKEGGPTTNEKLFFGSGTQLSVL.

V usage is TRBV27 and J usage is TRBJ2-2, with 11 nucleotides matching TRBD2. The V and J ends lost 2 bases and 4 bases, in that order; junction bases with no gene match: 12. CDR1 MNHEY and CDR2 SMNVEV come from the germline V gene (reference sequence). The CDR3 is made up of 19 amino acids. The CDR3 sequence: CASSLGLAGFSESTGELFF. The CDR3 region has the DNA TGTGCCAGCAGTTTAGGACTAGCGGGCTTCTCGGAGAGCACCGGGGAGCTGTTTTTT.

The chain employs TRBV28 and TRBJ1-5; 10 bases fit TRBD1. Looked up from germline, CDR1 is MDHEN and CDR2 is SYDVKM. The CDR3 loop spans 15 amino acids. Trimming removed 3 bases from V and 4 bases from J; junction bases left unmatched: 3. The CDR3 nucleotides are TGTGCCAGCAGTTTGAGGGACAGGGGTAATCAGCCCCAGCATTTT. Residues: CASSLRDRGNQPQHF.

This clone was seen once. The chain links TRBV7-8 to TRBJ1-2; D is ambiguous. CDR1 is SGHVS, CDR2 FQNEAQ, per germline. This CDR3 comprises 15 residues. V was trimmed by 5 bases and J by 6 bases, leaving 19 bases between them. Written as DNA, the CDR3 is TGTGCCAGCAGCCCTCCCGGGTCCACGGCGGATGGCTACACCTTC. Translating gives CASSPPGSTADGYTF. The full variable domain, with the rest looked up from reference TRBV7-8 and TRBJ1-2, is GAGVSQSPRYKVAKRGQDVALRCDPISGHVSLFWYQQALGQGPEFLTYFQNEAQLDKSGLPSDRFFAERPEGSVSTLKIQRTQQEDSAVYLCASSPPGSTADGYTFGSGTRLTVV.

This sequence joins TRBV2 and TRBJ2-2, with a possible D match to TRBD2 (6 bases). Trimming took 6 bases from V and 7 from J, leaving 15 bases between them. CDR1 and CDR2 (germline): SNHLY, FYNNEI. There are 14 residues in the CDR3. The CDR3 DNA reads TGTGCCAGCAGCGCCGGGACTCCCATCGGGGAGCTGTTTTTT. Its protein is CASSAGTPIGELFF.

This chain joins TRBV28 and TRBJ2-3; 10 positions match TRBD2. Unmatched junction bases numbered 7, after V lost 6 bases and J lost 1 base. This CDR3 comprises 16 residues. CDR1 and CDR2 (germline): MDHEN, SYDVKM. CDR3 in amino acids: CASRPRGTSGTDTQYF. The CDR3 region has the DNA TGTGCCAGCAGACCGAGGGGGACTAGCGGCACAGATACGCAGTATTTT.

The chain is built from TRBV28 and TRBJ2-1, with D possibly TRBD2 on 6 matching bases. V gave up 6 bases and J gave up 9 bases, with 6 bases separating them. The CDR3 runs 10 residues. Germline assignment: CDR1 MDHEN and CDR2 SYDVKM. Written as DNA, the CDR3 is TGTGCCAGCAGGGGGGGTGAGCAGTTCTTC. Its protein is CASRGGEQFF. Variable domain in full (rest from reference TRBV28 and TRBJ2-1): DVKVTQSSRYLVKRTGEKVFLECVQDMDHENMFWYRQDPGLGLRLIYFSYDVKMKEKGDIPEGYSVSREKKERFSLILESASTNQTSMYLCASRGGEQFFGPGTRLTVL.

The genes are TRBV12-2 and TRBJ2-5; TRBD2, as called in the table, went unchecked against the DNA. TRBV12-2 is a listed pseudogene. The CDR3 extends over 17 amino acids. The CDR3: CASRLGGAGLQKETQYF. The DNA of the CDR3 is TGTGCAAGTCGCTTAGGAGGAGCGGGCCTTCAAAAAGAGACCCAGTACTTC.

This chain joins TRBV15 and TRBJ1-2; tentative D call: TRBD1 (5 bases). The CDR3 covers 16 residues. V lost 0 bases to trimming and J lost 6 bases, with 17 bases between them. CDR1 and CDR2 from the germline V gene are LNHNV and YYDKDF (reference sequence). The CDR3 region has the DNA TGTGCCACCAGCAGAGATCTTGGGGCAGATAGAAATGGCTACACCTTC. This translates into CATSRDLGADRNGYTF. Full variable domain (remainder filled in from reference TRBV15 and TRBJ1-2): DAMVIQNPRYQVTQFGKPVTLSCSQTLNHNVMYWYQQKSSQAPKLLFHYYDKDFNNEADTPDNFQSRRPNTSFCFLDIRSPGLGDTAMYLCATSRDLGADRNGYTFGSGTRLTVV.

This sequence joins TRBV7-6 and TRBJ2-1, with 8 bases identical to TRBD2. CDR3 length: 18 amino acids. Trimming cost V 0 bases and J 0 bases; bases outside gene matches: 7. CDR1 and CDR2 (germline): SGHVS, FNYEAQ. The CDR3 sequence is CASSLARTSPISYNEQFF. In nucleotides, the CDR3 is TGTGCCAGCAGCTTAGCGCGGACTAGCCCTATCTCCTACAATGAGCAGTTCTTC.